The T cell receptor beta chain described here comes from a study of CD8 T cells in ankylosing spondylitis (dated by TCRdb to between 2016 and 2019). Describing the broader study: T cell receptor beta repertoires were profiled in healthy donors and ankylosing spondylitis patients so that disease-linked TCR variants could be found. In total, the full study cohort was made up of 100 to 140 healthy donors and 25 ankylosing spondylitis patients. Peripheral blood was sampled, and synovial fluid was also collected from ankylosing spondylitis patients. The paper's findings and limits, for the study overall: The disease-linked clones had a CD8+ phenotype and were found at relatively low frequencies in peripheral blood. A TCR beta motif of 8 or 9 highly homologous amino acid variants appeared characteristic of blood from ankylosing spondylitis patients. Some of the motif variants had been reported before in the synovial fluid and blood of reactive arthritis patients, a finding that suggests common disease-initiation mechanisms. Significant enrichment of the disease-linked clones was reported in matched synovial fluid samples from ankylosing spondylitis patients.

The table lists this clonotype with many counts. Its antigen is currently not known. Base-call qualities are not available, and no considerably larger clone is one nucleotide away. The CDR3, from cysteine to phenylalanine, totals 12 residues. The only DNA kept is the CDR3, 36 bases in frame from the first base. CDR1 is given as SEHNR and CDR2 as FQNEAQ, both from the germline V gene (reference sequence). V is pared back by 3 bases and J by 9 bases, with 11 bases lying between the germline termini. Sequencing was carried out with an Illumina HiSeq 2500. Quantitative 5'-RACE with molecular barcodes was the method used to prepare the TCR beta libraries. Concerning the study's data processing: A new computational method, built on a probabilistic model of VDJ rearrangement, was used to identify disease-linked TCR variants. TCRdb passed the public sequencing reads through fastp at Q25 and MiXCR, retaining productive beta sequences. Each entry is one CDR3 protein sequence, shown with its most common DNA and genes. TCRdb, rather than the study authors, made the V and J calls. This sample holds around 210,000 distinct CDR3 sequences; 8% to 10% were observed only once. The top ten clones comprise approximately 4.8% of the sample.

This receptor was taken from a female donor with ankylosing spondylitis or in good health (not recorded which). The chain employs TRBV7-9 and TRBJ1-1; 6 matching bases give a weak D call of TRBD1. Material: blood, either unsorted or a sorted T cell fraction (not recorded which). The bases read TGTGCCAGCAGCTTCGCGGGACACCAAGCTTTCTTT. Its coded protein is CASSFAGHQAFF.